These 18 T cell receptor beta chains originate from one sample sequenced in a study of cytomegalovirus exposure and HLA in healthy donors. PCR employed 60 Vbeta and 13 Jbeta primers. Profiled with immunoSEQ multiplex PCR; TCRdb holds only in-frame clones, not every one. The sample records 150,000 to 200,000 clones, approximately 76% being singletons. Sequenced material: PBMCs. Source of these receptors: a female donor in good health and CMV-seronegative.

CDR3 residues: CASSLLGLAEQETQYF. Written as DNA, the CDR3 is TGCGCCAGCAGCTTGTTGGGTCTAGCGGAACAAGAGACCCAGTACTTC. The V call is TRBV5-1, the J call TRBJ2-5, with 7 bases lining up with TRBD2. Unmatched junction bases numbered 8, after V lost 1 base and J lost 2 bases. Looked up from germline, CDR1 is SGHRS and CDR2 is YFSETQ. This CDR3 has 16 amino acids.

V and J are TRBV6-5 and TRBJ1-2; tentatively, D is TRBD1 (5 bases). The CDR3 extends over 14 amino acids. Trimming pared 6 bases from V and 4 bases from J, leaving 15 bases between. Germline CDR1 is MNHEY and CDR2 is SVGAGI. The CDR3 sequence: CASSPGPGGYGYTF. CDR3 sequence (DNA): TGTGCCAGCAGCCCAGGGCCGGGGGGCTATGGCTACACCTTC.

This chain links TRBV5-1 with TRBJ2-3, with unresolved D. The CDR3 consists of 16 residues. V gave up 0 bases and J gave up 0 bases, with 11 bases separating them. Germline V CDR1 and CDR2: SGHRS, YFSETQ. The CDR3 loop reads CASSLAPGGSTDTQYF. The CDR3 DNA sequence: TGCGCCAGCAGCTTGGCCCCCGGCGGCAGCACAGATACGCAGTATTTT. Full variable domain (missing parts from reference TRBV5-1 and TRBJ2-3): KAGVTQTPRYLIKTRGQQVTLSCSPISGHRSVSWYQQTPGQGLQFLFEYFSETQRNKGNFPGRFSGRQFSNSRSEMNVSTLELGDSALYLCASSLAPGGSTDTQYFGPGTRLTVL.

The J gene is TRBJ2-7, the V gene TRBV30, with 7 bases matching TRBD1. The CDR3 sequence is 14 residues long. CDR1 and CDR2 (germline): GTSNPN, SVGIG (reference sequence). V was clipped by 5 bases and J by 3 bases; unmatched bases: 10. The CDR3 DNA sequence: TGTGCCTGGGACGACCGACAGGGTGTCTACGAGCAGTACTTC. Protein sequence: CAWDDRQGVYEQYF. Variable domain in full (rest from reference TRBV30 and TRBJ2-7): SQTIHQWPATLVQPVGSPLSLECTVEGTSNPNLYWYRQAAGRGLQLLFYSVGIGQISSEVPQNLSASRPQDRQFILSSKKLLLSDSGFYLCAWDDRQGVYEQYFGPGTRLTVT.

As for this clone: Compared with germline, one end of the junction differs, possibly owing to a read error. J is TRBJ1-2 and V is TRBV6-5, with TRBD1 matching 7 bases. Germline CDR1 is MNHEY and CDR2 is SVGAGI. The CDR3 runs 16 residues. CDR3 protein: CASSYYEQGLGYGYAF. The CDR3 region has the DNA TGTGCCAGCAGTTACTACGAACAGGGGTTGGGCTATGGCTACGCCTTC.

This chain links TRBV5-1 with TRBJ1-4, with 8 bases matching TRBD1. The CDR3 is 16 amino acids. With 3 bases clipped from V and 8 bases from J, the junction kept 12 bases outside the gene matches. Looked up from germline, CDR1 is SGHRS and CDR2 is YFSETQ. CDR3 residues: CASSWTSRGREEKLFF. The CDR3 coding sequence is TGCGCCAGCAGCTGGACCAGCAGGGGGCGCGAGGAAAAACTGTTTTTT.

The rearrangement links TRBV19 to TRBJ2-7, with TRBD2 identical over 7 bases. Per germline, CDR1 LNHDA and CDR2 SQIVND (reference sequence). The length of the CDR3 is 14 residues. After removal of 7 bases from V and 3 bases from J, the junction contained 9 bases not matched to a gene. The CDR3, as DNA: TGTGCCAGTACTGAGGGCAGGGACTACTACGAGCAGTACTTC. Encoded protein: CASTEGRDYYEQYF.

This clone was observed a few times. The chain has TRBV10-3 and TRBJ1-2, with D tentatively TRBD1 (6 bases). CDR3 size: 15 residues. CDR1 is ENHRY and CDR2 is SYGVKD in the germline V gene. Trimming shortened V by 3 bases and J by 1 base, and 12 bases separated the two germline ends. This CDR3 is CAISDQGSFNYGYTF. The CDR3 DNA reads as TGTGCCATCAGTGATCAGGGGTCCTTTAACTATGGCTACACCTTC.

This clone was seen only a few times. The chain employs TRBV11-3 and TRBJ1-1; TRBD1 matches 9 bases. The CDR3 is 13 amino acids. Unmatched junction bases numbered 5, after V lost 5 bases and J lost 7 bases. Germline V lookup: CDR1 SGHNT, CDR2 YENEEA. The CDR3 loop is CASSPGTGIEAFF. CDR3 DNA: TGTGCCAGCAGCCCCGGGACAGGGATTGAAGCTTTCTTT.

This clone occurred once. The gene calls are TRBV30 and TRBJ2-5; 9 bases fit TRBD1. CDR3 length equals 15 residues. V was pared by 2 bases and J by 1 base, with 5 bases of the junction left unmatched. CDR1 and CDR2 from the germline V gene are GTSNPN and SVGIG (reference sequence). CDR3 sequence reads: CAWSTQGQGQETQYF. The CDR3 nucleotides read TGTGCCTGGAGTACCCAGGGACAGGGCCAAGAGACCCAGTACTTC.

The sample holds a few counts of this clone. The chain uses TRBV15 and TRBJ2-5; 10 bases map to TRBD1. V trimming: 7 bases; J trimming: 5 bases; junction bases outside the gene matches: 10. CDR3 length: 15 residues. Germline V gene lookup returns CDR1 LNHNV and CDR2 YYDKDF (reference sequence). DNA of the CDR3: TGTGCCACCAACCGGGACAGGGGTGTAAGGGAGACCCAGTACTTC. Translating it yields CATNRDRGVRETQYF.

For the CDR3, the DNA is TGCGCCAGCAGCATCCGGGAGGGCCACACCTACGAGCAGTACTTC. Its translation: CASSIREGHTYEQYF. The chain recombines TRBV4-1 with TRBJ2-7, with 8 bases matching TRBD2. From germline, CDR1 is MGHRA and CDR2 YSYEKL. CDR3 length equals 15 residues. With 5 bases clipped from V and 2 bases from J, the junction kept 8 bases outside the gene matches.

J is TRBJ2-3 and V is TRBV7-9; 13 bases fit TRBD2. This CDR3 spans 17 amino acids. The germline V gene encodes CDR1 SEHNR and CDR2 FQNEAQ (reference sequence). Trimming took 5 bases from V and 0 from J; bases not matched to a gene: 5. The CDR3 region has the DNA TGTGCCAGCAGCCCGGGACTAGCGGGATATAGCACAGATACGCAGTATTTT. It encodes CASSPGLAGYSTDTQYF. The full variable domain, completed using reference TRBV7-9 and TRBJ2-3, is DTGVSQNPRHKITKRGQNVTFRCDPISEHNRLYWYRQTLGQGPEFLTYFQNEAQLEKSRLLSDRFSAERPKGSFSTLEIQRTEQGDSAMYLCASSPGLAGYSTDTQYFGPGTRLTVL.

The V call is TRBV5-6, the J call TRBJ2-7; 11 nucleotides line up with TRBD1. J lost 5 bases, V lost 4 bases, and 8 bases had no gene match. Germline V lookup: CDR1 SGHDT, CDR2 YYEEEE. The CDR3 extends over 15 amino acids. The CDR3 nucleotides are TGTGCCAGCAGCCTTGGACAGGGGGCGAGCGACGAGCAGTACTTC. Protein sequence: CASSLGQGASDEQYF.

The chain employs TRBV25-1 and TRBJ1-2, with D uncertain. The V end was cut by 5 bases, the J end by 2 bases, with 12 bases between. The germline V gene encodes CDR1 MGHDK and CDR2 SYGVNS. The CDR3 sequence is 14 residues long. CDR3 sequence: CASSPRTYNYGYTF. The CDR3 nucleotides are TGTGCCAGCAGTCCCCGCACCTACAACTATGGCTACACCTTC.

The chain carries TRBV4-1 and TRBJ2-1, with TRBD2 as a possible D gene (5 bases). V lost 3 bases, J lost 7 bases, and 28 bases lay in between. Per germline, CDR1 MGHRA and CDR2 YSYEKL. The CDR3 sequence is 19 residues long. The CDR3 loop reads CASSHPIGESILAHNEQFF. DNA for the CDR3: TGCGCCAGCAGCCACCCGATCGGGGAGTCCATCCTCGCCCATAATGAGCAGTTCTTC.

This chain connects TRBV2 to TRBJ2-1, with D possibly TRBD2 on 5 matching bases. CDR1 and CDR2 from the germline V gene are SNHLY and FYNNEI. V was trimmed by 3 bases and J by 6 bases, leaving 15 bases between them. The CDR3 spans 15 residues. The CDR3 region is CASSDRSSSRNEQFF. Written as DNA, the CDR3 is TGTGCCAGCAGTGATAGGTCTAGCTCGCGCAATGAGCAGTTCTTC.

This chain links TRBV2 with TRBJ1-1; TRBD1 might be the D (6 bases). The V end was cut by 5 bases, the J end by 4 bases, with 14 bases between. This CDR3 has 14 amino acids. Germline loops: CDR1 SNHLY, CDR2 FYNNEI. The CDR3 here is CASSLTTGSTEAFF. CDR3 coding DNA: TGTGCCAGCAGTCTTACCACAGGGAGCACTGAAGCTTTCTTT.